This T cell receptor (beta chain) was captured in a study of T cell responses to AZD1222 COVID-19 vaccine. Study-level background: Second doses were pooled across both intervals (about 4 or about 12 weeks). Study findings and constraints: Clonal diversity may have been underestimated in mostly white British donors. Nearly half of spike-specific TCRs reportedly target unmutated variant regions.

Sequencing used immunoSEQ multiplex PCR; TCRdb keeps in-frame clones, though not all of them. Of roughly 150,000 clones in the sample, approximately 93% are singletons; the top ten hold less than 6.5%. CDR1 and CDR2 from the germline V gene are SGHNT and YYREEE (reference sequence). Trimming shortened V by 3 bases and J by 4 bases, and 13 bases separated the two germline ends. This CDR3 has 14 amino acids. As regards this clone: Its antigen remains unknown.

The TCR sequence derives from an adult in good health. The material sequenced was peripheral blood, taken on day 0 of AZD1222 vaccination. The chain joins TRBV5-4 to TRBJ1-2; possibly TRBD1 for D (5 bases). The CDR3 sequence is CASSSVRDGYGYTF. In nucleotides, the CDR3 is TGTGCCAGCAGCTCGGTCAGGGATGGCTATGGCTACACCTTC. Together with reference TRBV5-4 and TRBJ1-2, the CDR3 gives the full variable domain: ETGVTQSPTHLIKTRGQQVTLRCSSQSGHNTVSWYQQALGQGPQFIFQYYREEENGRGNFPPRFSGLQFPNYSSELNVNALELDDSALYLCASSSVRDGYGYTFGSGTRLTVV.